This TCR beta chain derives from a study of radiation and T cells in renal cell carcinoma. Whole-study findings and limits: Without pretreatment biopsies, baseline tumor clonotype presence was undetermined.

V shed 6 bases and J 6 bases; nucleotides not matched to a gene: 10. CDR3 size: 14 residues. Germline CDR1 and CDR2: KGHSH and LQKENI. This clone was seen just once. Its antigen is not known. The sample's time point: blood 4 weeks post-SBRT, at nephrectomy. Regarding treatment: 15 Gy SBRT to primary tumor, nephrectomy 4 weeks later. Nephrectomy followed 15 Gy stereotactic body radiation by 4 weeks. Serial blood draws occurred at baseline and 2 and 4 weeks post-SBRT. The patient's renal cell carcinoma had clear cell pathology. TCRdb keeps only in-frame clones here, not all; method: immunoSEQ multiplex PCR. The sample has 120,000 to 150,000 clones, 65% to 90% seen once; the top ten hold less than 20%.

The V gene is TRBV18, the J gene TRBJ1-2; 7 nucleotides line up with TRBD1. The starting material was blood, obtained from a patient whose treatment included radiotherapy and nephrectomy. The TCR was taken from a woman aged 50 to 60 with renal cell carcinoma. CDR3 DNA: TGTGCCAGCTCCCCTCGAGGGGACAGAGATGGCTACACCTTC. This sequence encodes CASSPRGDRDGYTF. The full variable domain, completed using reference TRBV18 and TRBJ1-2, is NAGVMQNPRHLVRRRGQEARLRCSPMKGHSHVYWYRQLPEEGLKFMVYLQKENIIDESGMPKERFSAEFPKEGPSILRIQQVVRGDSAAYFCASSPRGDRDGYTFGSGTRLTVV.